One sample yielded the 11 T cell receptor beta chains listed below, sequenced in a study of identical twins. Each CDR3 protein gets one entry after TCRdb re-called the 5' RACE reads with MiXCR. Of 400,000 to 550,000 distinct CDR3 sequences listed, around 15% are singletons. This same sample was also taken into another study, of yellow fever vaccine responses in identical twins.

The sample was CD4+ T cells sorted from blood. The receptors derive from a woman under 30 in good health.

In its sample, this clonotype was seen a few times. The J gene is TRBJ2-7, the V gene TRBV6-2 or TRBV6-3; D is possibly TRBD1 or TRBD2 (5 bases each). The V and J ends lost 2 bases and 2 bases respectively, with 13 bases between them. The CDR3 runs to 15 residues. The germline CDR1 and CDR2 sequences are MNHEY and SVGEGT. Here the CDR3 reads CASSYAGTDTYEQYF. CDR3 bases: TGTGCCAGCAGTTACGCCGGGACGGACACCTACGAGCAGTACTTC.

This clonotype has just a few counts. V and J are TRBV14 and TRBJ2-1, with a tentative D call TRBD2 (6 bases). V lost 4 bases, J lost 2 bases, and 12 bases lay in between. There are 15 residues in the CDR3. In germline, CDR1 is SGHDN, CDR2 FVKESK. The CDR3, as DNA: TGTGCCAGCAGCCGCGGGACGTTCCCCTACAATGAGCAGTTCTTC. The encoded protein is CASSRGTFPYNEQFF.

This chain joins TRBV6-1 and TRBJ2-7, with a tentative D call TRBD1 (5 bases). CDR1 MNHNS and CDR2 SASEGT come from the germline V gene. Deletions cut 5 bases from V and 0 bases from J, with 11 bases between. The CDR3 has 14 residues. CDR3 residues: CASSRTLSSYEQYF. CDR3 bases: TGTGCCAGCAGTAGGACACTGAGCTCCTACGAGCAGTACTTC.

The rearrangement uses TRBV5-1 and TRBJ1-1; D remains ambiguous. Germline V gene sequence: CDR1 SGHRS, CDR2 YFSETQ. This CDR3 comprises 13 residues. The V gene lost 8 bases and the J gene lost 3 bases, with 14 bases spanning the gap. CDR3 in DNA: TGCGCCAGAAGCGCCGGGTCACACACTGAAGCTTTCTTT. Protein: CARSAGSHTEAFF.

Points on this clonotype: A read error may explain this, as a much larger clone is one base away. The chain carries TRBV21-1 and TRBJ2-3; TRBD1, the D gene given by the table, was not confirmed from the DNA. TRBV21-1 is described as a pseudogene. This CDR3 has 13 residues. The CDR3 sequence is CASSPRWADTQYF. The DNA for the CDR3 is TGTGCCAGCAGCCCCCGGTGGGCAGATACGCAGTATTTT.

Many counts were recorded for this clonotype. V gene TRBV14 combines with J gene TRBJ2-5, with a possible D match to TRBD1 (6 bases). Germline lookup yields CDR1 SGHDN and CDR2 FVKESK. This CDR3 comprises 15 residues. The ends were cut back, 4 bases at V and 4 bases at J, with 16 bases in the middle. CDR3 coding DNA: TGTGCCAGCAGCCGACTACAGGACAGTACAGAGACCCAGTACTTC. Its protein is CASSRLQDSTETQYF.

V gene TRBV7-2 combines with J gene TRBJ2-3, with a weak D call TRBD1 (6 bases). V was cut by 5 bases and J by 10 bases, with 19 bases left in between. The CDR3 consists of 14 residues. CDR1 is SGHTA, CDR2 FQGNSA, per germline. DNA for the CDR3: TGTGCCAGCAGCCCAGGGGTCATTATTAGTGCGCAGTATTTT. This translates into CASSPGVIISAQYF.

The sample holds one count of this clonotype. The chain couples TRBV11-1 to TRBJ2-5; TRBD1 matches 9 bases. CDR1 SGHAT and CDR2 FQDESV come from the germline V gene (reference sequence). This CDR3 region has 18 residues. After removal of 4 bases from V and 7 bases from J, the junction contained 19 bases not matched to a gene. The chain's CDR3 is CASSSEQGAGTGVGTQYF. CDR3 nucleotides: TGTGCCAGCAGCTCCGAACAGGGGGCAGGGACTGGCGTGGGGACCCAGTACTTC.

The V and J genes are TRBV3-1 and TRBJ2-3; 9 nucleotides line up with TRBD2. Per the germline V gene, CDR1 is LGHDT and CDR2 is YNNKEL (reference sequence). V trimming: 5 bases; J trimming: 1 base; junction bases outside the gene matches: 16. This CDR3 comprises 19 residues. The CDR3 is CASSSQTAGGHRRTDTQYF. CDR3 nucleotide sequence: TGTGCCAGCAGCTCCCAGACAGCGGGGGGCCATCGACGCACAGATACGCAGTATTTT.

This clonotype was picked up a small number of times. V gene TRBV1 combines with J gene TRBJ2-2; TRBD2 reflects the table's D call only, with no check against the DNA. TRBV1 is a pseudogene locus. The CDR3 has 15 residues. CDR3 sequence (DNA): TGCACCAGCAGCCCTCGGAGGACTTCCACCGGGGAGCTGTTTTTT. Translated, it gives CTSSPRRTSTGELFF.

This clonotype was seen a few times. The chain employs TRBV28 and TRBJ2-3; TRBD1 matches at 7 bases. This CDR3 comprises 17 residues. With V trimmed by 5 bases and J by 5 bases, 16 bases remained unmatched. CDR1 and CDR2 (germline): MDHEN, SYDVKM. The CDR3 region is CASSPPPSGGLLDTQYF. In DNA, the CDR3 is TGTGCCAGCAGTCCCCCCCCGTCAGGGGGTCTTTTAGATACGCAGTATTTT. Together with reference TRBV28 and TRBJ2-3, the CDR3 gives the full variable domain: DVKVTQSSRYLVKRTGEKVFLECVQDMDHENMFWYRQDPGLGLRLIYFSYDVKMKEKGDIPEGYSVSREKKERFSLILESASTNQTSMYLCASSPPPSGGLLDTQYFGPGTRLTVL.